The TCR beta chain under discussion was sequenced for a study of OX40 agonist ivuxolimab in advanced cancers. Turning to the overall study: The costimulatory receptor OX40 (CD134) was targeted by ivuxolimab, a fully human IgG2 agonistic monoclonal antibody. Intravenous ivuxolimab was administered to patients every 2 weeks at six dose levels: 0.01, 0.1, 0.3, 1.5, 3 and 10 mg/kg. Among the 52 dose-escalation patients, about 19 had hepatocellular carcinoma, approximately 15 melanoma, 9 renal cell carcinoma and 9 head and neck cancer. Three dose-escalation patients achieved partial responses, one with hepatocellular carcinoma and two with cutaneous melanoma. The monotherapy dose-escalation portion (N ≈ 50 patients) of the phase I ivuxolimab trial is reported in the paper. Patients were allowed to have had prior anti-PD-1, anti-PD-L1 or anti-CTLA-4 therapy, and approximately 43% of the dose-escalation patients had previously received checkpoint inhibitors. The point of sequencing TCRbeta in the periphery was to test whether ivuxolimab changed TCR sequence diversity and drove clonal T-cell expansion. The dose-escalation cohort was around 84% male with a mean age of roughly 62 years, ranging from roughly 20 to 85.

Patients with a history of autoimmune disease or receiving systemic immunosuppression were excluded from the trial. Peripheral blood for TCR sequencing was drawn from every dose cohort at baseline, at cycle 4 day 1 and at cycle 7 day 1. The samples were drawn from a first-in-human, open-label, multicenter phase I dose-escalation trial of ivuxolimab. Adults with locally advanced or metastatic melanoma, renal cell carcinoma, hepatocellular carcinoma or head and neck squamous cell carcinoma were enrolled in the trial. Before TCR sequencing, CD4+ and CD8+ T cells were separately sorted from peripheral blood. Broad study findings and their caveats: Low levels of normalized T-cell clonal expansion were also shown by some nonresponding patients. The antigen specificity of the clonally expanded peripheral T cells was not determined. At doses of 0.1 to 3.0 mg/kg, clonal expansion of both CD4+ and CD8+ T cells in blood was seen between baseline and week 6. After ivuxolimab, expanded clones were on average more numerous among CD8+ T cells than among CD4+ T cells. In the 0.1-3.0 mg/kg groups, partial responders were among the patients with the lowest normalized peripheral clonal expansion, particularly in CD8+ T cells.

Genomic DNA was extracted from sorted cells for sequencing of the TCRbeta CDR3 region. The immunoSEQ Assay was used for sequencing of TCRbeta CDR3 regions. This is the immuneACCESS table as TCRdb keeps it, with only in-frame sequences that have V and J called. A part of the clones is gone; compared with another copy, unresolved V genes explain less than half, and the rest is unexplained. The sample table records tens of thousands of clones; roughly 90% of these occur just once. The ten largest account for around 0.38% of the sample. From cysteine to phenylalanine, the CDR3 is 15 amino acids long. Just the 45-base CDR3 DNA is kept, in frame starting at base 1. From a lookup of the germline V gene, CDR1 and CDR2 are MNHEY and SVGAGI. V is trimmed back by 2 bases and J by 4 bases, and the junction contains 6 bases that no gene match accounts for. About this clone itself: Its specific antigen is unknown. There are no base qualities to consult, and no much larger clone falls within one base.

The TCR sequence derives from an adult with an advanced solid tumor such as melanoma, head and neck, liver or kidney cancer. The sequence is built from TRBV6-5 and TRBJ2-7; 9 central nucleotides agree with TRBD2. This specimen consisted of CD4+ or CD8+ T cells sorted from blood, obtained in a trial of the OX40 agonist ivuxolimab. CDR3 protein: CASSYGAGGPYEQYF. The sequence in DNA is TGTGCCAGCAGTTACGGGGCGGGAGGGCCTTACGAGCAGTACTTC.